These T cell receptor beta chains were read from a single sample in a study of T cells in Graves' hyperthyroidism and ophthalmopathy. Each CDR3 protein is one row after TCRdb ran MiXCR on the multiplex PCR reads. This sample has approximately 370,000 distinct CDR3 sequences, with more than 12% found just once. Sequenced: blood. These receptors were obtained from a woman aged 30 to 39 with Graves' hyperthyroidism. The CDR3 runs from the conserved cysteine through the conserved F or W. The D gene is left open where the match is weak. Part of the rows lack a size; the others show once, few, many or a class for expanded clones.

j_gene: TRBJ1-5; v_gene: TRBV6-1; abundance: many; d_gene: .; CDR3aa: CASILGASNQPQHF; CDR3nt: TGTGCCAGCATCTTGGGGGCTAGCAATCAGCCCCAGCATTTT
j_gene: TRBJ2-6; v_gene: TRBV4-1; abundance: few; d_gene: .; CDR3aa: CASSQDTGEGIRPGANVLTF; CDR3nt: TGCGCCAGCAGCCAAGATACGGGAGAGGGGATTAGACCTGGGGCCAACGTCCTGACTTTC
j_gene: TRBJ2-5; v_gene: TRBV11-2; abundance: few; d_gene: .; CDR3aa: CASSYDVAQETQYF; CDR3nt: TGTGCCAGCAGTTACGACGTGGCTCAAGAGACCCAGTACTTC
j_gene: TRBJ1-2; v_gene: TRBV27; abundance: .; d_gene: TRBD1; CDR3aa: CASSFHRPGQGYGYTF; CDR3nt: TGTGCCAGCAGTTTTCACCGACCGGGACAGGGATATGGCTACACCTTC
j_gene: TRBJ1-6; v_gene: TRBV20-1; abundance: .; d_gene: .; CDR3aa: CSARSQGKSNSPLHF; CDR3nt: TGCAGTGCTAGGTCGCAGGGGAAGAGTAATTCACCCCTCCACTTT
j_gene: TRBJ2-1; v_gene: TRBV6-5; abundance: many; d_gene: TRBD2; CDR3aa: CASSTGLAGAEQFF; CDR3nt: TGTGCCAGCAGTACTGGACTAGCGGGAGCTGAGCAGTTCTTC
j_gene: TRBJ2-7; v_gene: TRBV7-9; abundance: few; d_gene: TRBD2; CDR3aa: CASSSEGTRTSGNEQYF; CDR3nt: TGTGCCAGCAGCTCGGAGGGGACGAGGACTAGCGGGAATGAGCAGTACTTC
j_gene: TRBJ2-7; v_gene: TRBV30; abundance: many; d_gene: .; CDR3aa: CAWSETVPTYEQYF; CDR3nt: TGTGCCTGGAGTGAAACAGTACCGACCTACGAGCAGTACTTC
j_gene: TRBJ1-2; v_gene: TRBV2; abundance: many; d_gene: .; CDR3aa: CASTSRRSGPYGYTF; CDR3nt: TGTGCCAGCACAAGTAGACGCTCTGGTCCCTATGGCTACACCTTC
j_gene: TRBJ2-7; v_gene: TRBV7-9; abundance: many; d_gene: .; CDR3aa: CASSLELQVNEQYF; CDR3nt: TGTGCCAGCAGCTTAGAGTTGCAGGTGAACGAGCAGTACTTC
j_gene: TRBJ2-5; v_gene: TRBV27; abundance: many; d_gene: TRBD2; CDR3aa: CASSRGLADFQETQYF; CDR3nt: TGTGCCAGCAGCCGGGGACTAGCGGACTTCCAAGAGACCCAGTACTTC
j_gene: TRBJ2-2; v_gene: TRBV7-8; abundance: .; d_gene: .; CDR3aa: CASSLVVVTGELFF; CDR3nt: TGTGCCAGCAGCTTAGTGGTGGTTACCGGGGAGCTGTTTTTT
j_gene: TRBJ2-1; v_gene: TRBV5-1; abundance: .; d_gene: TRBD2; CDR3aa: CASSLAISGKDEQFF; CDR3nt: TGCGCCAGCAGCTTGGCGATTAGCGGGAAGGATGAGCAGTTCTTC
j_gene: TRBJ2-3; v_gene: TRBV11-1; abundance: .; d_gene: TRBD2; CDR3aa: CASRGLAGDRADTQYF; CDR3nt: TGTGCCAGCAGGGGACTAGCGGGAGATCGGGCAGATACGCAGTATTTT
j_gene: TRBJ1-1; v_gene: TRBV20-1; abundance: many; d_gene: .; CDR3aa: CSVPIGGADTEAFF; CDR3nt: TGCAGTGTCCCGATCGGGGGGGCGGACACTGAAGCTTTCTTT
j_gene: TRBJ2-1; v_gene: TRBV6-1; abundance: .; d_gene: TRBD2; CDR3aa: CASSRAGGSYNEQFF; CDR3nt: TGTGCCAGCAGTAGGGCGGGAGGCTCCTACAATGAGCAGTTCTTC
j_gene: TRBJ2-2; v_gene: TRBV28; abundance: .; d_gene: .; CDR3aa: CASSLEGLGTGELFF; CDR3nt: TGTGCCAGCAGCTTAGAGGGGCTCGGCACCGGGGAGCTGTTTTTT
j_gene: TRBJ2-1; v_gene: TRBV3-1; abundance: .; d_gene: TRBD2; CDR3aa: CASSQDRLAGVINEQFF; CDR3nt: TGTGCCAGCAGCCAAGATAGGCTAGCGGGAGTTATAAATGAGCAGTTCTTC
j_gene: TRBJ2-5; v_gene: TRBV4-1; abundance: .; d_gene: .; CDR3aa: CASSQGGQRQETQYF; CDR3nt: TGCGCCAGCAGCCAAGGAGGTCAGCGGCAAGAGACCCAGTACTTC
j_gene: TRBJ2-6; v_gene: TRBV5-1; abundance: many; d_gene: .; CDR3aa: CASSFRDTGSGANVLTF; CDR3nt: TGCGCCAGCAGCTTCCGGGACACCGGCTCTGGGGCCAACGTCCTGACTTTC
j_gene: TRBJ1-1; v_gene: TRBV30; abundance: many; d_gene: .; CDR3aa: CAWSPSVAEAFF; CDR3nt: TGTGCCTGGAGTCCTTCGGTCGCTGAAGCTTTCTTT
j_gene: TRBJ2-5; v_gene: TRBV19; abundance: .; d_gene: .; CDR3aa: CASSMQGRETQYF; CDR3nt: TGTGCCAGTAGTATGCAGGGCCGAGAGACCCAGTACTTC
j_gene: TRBJ2-3; v_gene: TRBV20-1; abundance: many; d_gene: .; CDR3aa: CSARGGSTDTQYF; CDR3nt: TGCAGTGCCCGGGGCGGGAGCACAGATACGCAGTATTTT
j_gene: TRBJ1-1; v_gene: TRBV20-1; abundance: many; d_gene: .; CDR3aa: CSAPGQLNTEAFF; CDR3nt: TGCAGTGCTCCCGGGCAGTTGAACACTGAAGCTTTCTTT
j_gene: TRBJ2-1; v_gene: TRBV27; abundance: many; d_gene: .; CDR3aa: CASSIYRESSYNEQFF; CDR3nt: TGTGCCAGCAGTATTTACAGGGAGAGCTCCTACAATGAGCAGTTCTTC
j_gene: TRBJ2-1; v_gene: TRBV24-1; abundance: .; d_gene: .; CDR3aa: CATSEYREVGKYEQFF; CDR3nt: TGTGCCACCAGTGAGTACAGGGAGGTTGGGAAGTATGAGCAGTTCTTC
j_gene: TRBJ2-7; v_gene: TRBV28; abundance: many; d_gene: .; CDR3aa: CASSYLRAVYEQYF; CDR3nt: TGTGCCAGCAGTTATCTCCGGGCAGTCTACGAGCAGTACTTC
j_gene: TRBJ1-2; v_gene: TRBV20-1; abundance: .; d_gene: .; CDR3aa: CSASRAAEGYTF; CDR3nt: TGCAGTGCTAGTAGGGCAGCTGAAGGCTACACCTTC
j_gene: TRBJ2-1; v_gene: TRBV20-1; abundance: many; d_gene: .; CDR3aa: CSARDAGKSYNEQFF; CDR3nt: TGCAGTGCTAGAGATGCGGGGAAAAGCTACAATGAGCAGTTCTTC
j_gene: TRBJ2-2; v_gene: TRBV20-1; abundance: .; d_gene: TRBD1; CDR3aa: CSAPDRGFTGELFF; CDR3nt: TGCAGTGCACCGGACAGGGGGTTTACCGGGGAGCTGTTTTTT
j_gene: TRBJ2-3; v_gene: TRBV4-2; abundance: few; d_gene: TRBD2; CDR3aa: CASSLAGTTGDTQYF; CDR3nt: TGTGCCAGCAGTCTAGCGGGAACGACTGGAGATACGCAGTATTTT
j_gene: TRBJ1-4; v_gene: TRBV12-3/TRBV12-4; abundance: many; d_gene: .; CDR3aa: CAISLPWAPNEKLFF; CDR3nt: TGTGCCATCTCTCTCCCGTGGGCCCCTAATGAAAAACTGTTTTTT
j_gene: TRBJ1-1; v_gene: TRBV10-3; abundance: .; d_gene: .; CDR3aa: CAISNPQGGKTEAFF; CDR3nt: TGTGCCATCAGTAACCCCCAGGGAGGGAAAACTGAAGCTTTCTTT
j_gene: TRBJ2-7; v_gene: TRBV29-1; abundance: many; d_gene: TRBD1; CDR3aa: CSVGKQGAGDEQYF; CDR3nt: TGCAGCGTTGGCAAACAGGGGGCCGGGGACGAGCAGTACTTC
j_gene: TRBJ2-5; v_gene: TRBV29-1; abundance: few; d_gene: .; CDR3aa: CSVQIPEVRAETQYF; CDR3nt: TGCAGCGTTCAAATCCCGGAAGTCAGAGCGGAGACCCAGTACTTC
j_gene: TRBJ2-1; v_gene: TRBV20-1; abundance: .; d_gene: .; CDR3aa: CSARDTYGPYNEQFF; CDR3nt: TGCAGTGCTAGAGATACTTACGGTCCATACAATGAGCAGTTCTTC
j_gene: TRBJ2-7; v_gene: TRBV6-2/TRBV6-3; abundance: .; d_gene: .; CDR3aa: CASRPGPSYEQHF; CDR3nt: TGTGCCAGCAGACCGGGGCCTTCCTACGAGCAGCACTTC
j_gene: TRBJ2-5; v_gene: TRBV6-1; abundance: few; d_gene: TRBD2; CDR3aa: CTSSTQAVTGLAGAQYF; CDR3nt: TGTACCAGCAGTACCCAGGCGGTTACGGGACTAGCGGGAGCCCAGTACTTC
j_gene: TRBJ1-1; v_gene: TRBV11-3; abundance: many; d_gene: .; CDR3aa: CASSLDKSTEAFF; CDR3nt: TGTGCCAGCAGCCTCGATAAGTCGACTGAAGCTTTCTTT
j_gene: TRBJ1-2; v_gene: TRBV12-3/TRBV12-4; abundance: .; d_gene: .; CDR3aa: CASTPEAGGSGYTF; CDR3nt: TGTGCCAGCACCCCCGAGGCTGGGGGTAGCGGCTACACCTTC
j_gene: TRBJ1-5; v_gene: TRBV27; abundance: .; d_gene: .; CDR3aa: CASSLSGSRVNQPQHF; CDR3nt: TGTGCCAGCAGTCTCAGTGGATCAAGGGTCAATCAGCCCCAGCATTTT
j_gene: TRBJ2-2; v_gene: TRBV7-9; abundance: few; d_gene: .; CDR3aa: CASPGAGELFF; CDR3nt: TGTGCCAGCCCAGGGGCCGGGGAGCTGTTTTTT
j_gene: TRBJ1-3; v_gene: TRBV29-1; abundance: once; d_gene: .; CDR3aa: CSVAWGDTIYF; CDR3nt: TGCAGCGTTGCTTGGGGGGACACCATATATTTT
j_gene: TRBJ2-3; v_gene: TRBV6-1; abundance: many; d_gene: .; CDR3aa: CASSPGGADTQYF; CDR3nt: TGTGCCAGCAGCCCCGGGGGCGCAGATACGCAGTATTTT
j_gene: TRBJ2-1; v_gene: TRBV7-9; abundance: few; d_gene: TRBD2; CDR3aa: CASSPGLAGRPSNPLSYNEQFF; CDR3nt: TGTGCCAGCAGCCCGGGACTAGCGGGACGCCCTTCCAATCCCCTCTCCTACAATGAGCAGTTCTTC
j_gene: TRBJ1-4; v_gene: TRBV2; abundance: many; d_gene: .; CDR3aa: CASSESGQVNEKLFF; CDR3nt: TGTGCCAGCAGTGAATCGGGGCAGGTTAATGAAAAACTGTTTTTT
j_gene: TRBJ1-4; v_gene: TRBV11-2; abundance: .; d_gene: TRBD1; CDR3aa: CASSLQGARNEKLFF; CDR3nt: TGTGCCAGCAGCTTACAGGGGGCTCGTAATGAAAAACTGTTTTTT
j_gene: TRBJ1-2; v_gene: TRBV4-1; abundance: .; d_gene: .; CDR3aa: CASSQEGVVGPEGYTF; CDR3nt: TGCGCCAGCAGCCAAGAGGGTGTGGTGGGGCCAGAGGGCTACACCTTC
j_gene: TRBJ1-4; v_gene: TRBV2; abundance: .; d_gene: TRBD1; CDR3aa: CASSLQGGANEKLFF; CDR3nt: TGTGCCAGCAGCTTACAGGGGGGAGCTAATGAAAAACTGTTTTTT
j_gene: TRBJ1-6; v_gene: TRBV2; abundance: .; d_gene: .; CDR3aa: CAGRTGGNSPLHF; CDR3nt: TGTGCCGGACGAACCGGGGGAAATTCACCCCTCCACTTT
j_gene: TRBJ2-7; v_gene: TRBV29-1; abundance: .; d_gene: .; CDR3aa: CSVRRVDEQYF; CDR3nt: TGCAGCGTCCGGAGAGTCGACGAGCAGTACTTC
j_gene: TRBJ2-7; v_gene: TRBV28; abundance: many; d_gene: .; CDR3aa: CASSLAGLPSYEQYF; CDR3nt: TGTGCCAGCAGTTTAGCAGGCCTCCCCTCCTACGAGCAGTACTTC
j_gene: TRBJ1-5; v_gene: TRBV5-1; abundance: .; d_gene: .; CDR3aa: CASSPDSANQPQHF; CDR3nt: TGCGCCAGCAGCCCTGACAGTGCCAATCAGCCCCAGCATTTT
j_gene: TRBJ2-7; v_gene: TRBV15; abundance: many; d_gene: .; CDR3aa: CATSREGGVYEQYF; CDR3nt: TGTGCCACCAGCAGAGAGGGTGGTGTGTACGAGCAGTACTTC
j_gene: TRBJ2-1; v_gene: TRBV24-1; abundance: few; d_gene: TRBD2; CDR3aa: CAASTSGSSYNEQFF; CDR3nt: TGTGCCGCCAGCACTAGCGGGAGCTCCTACAATGAGCAGTTCTTC
j_gene: TRBJ2-1; v_gene: TRBV24-1; abundance: many; d_gene: .; CDR3aa: CATSDSSRIGNEQFF; CDR3nt: TGTGCCACCAGTGATTCTTCTAGGATTGGCAATGAGCAGTTCTTC